This T cell receptor (beta chain) is from a study of response to subunit inactivated influenza vaccine. Study-level points and caveats: Seasonal influenza vaccination, on each occasion, was suggested by the authors to recruit few new T cells.

The CDR3 runs 16 residues. The germline CDR1 and CDR2 sequences are LGHNA and YNFKEQ. V shed 0 bases, J shed 6 bases, and the junction held 7 bases outside the gene matches. This clonotype was counted at least ten times. The antigen is not known. Each CDR3 protein is one row after TCRdb ran MiXCR on the RT-PCR reads. This table has 500,000 to 550,000 distinct CDR3 sequences, roughly 8.2% appearing once. The J gene is TRBJ2-3, the V gene TRBV4-2, with 9 nucleotides matching TRBD2. Sequencing used PBMCs from blood, obtained 23 months after vaccination. The clonotype comes from a man aged 45 to 70 who received an inactivated influenza vaccine. The CDR3 bases are TGTGCCAGCAGCCAAGATGGGCGGGGGGGCGGCGATACGCAGTATTTT. Its protein product is CASSQDGRGGGDTQYF.